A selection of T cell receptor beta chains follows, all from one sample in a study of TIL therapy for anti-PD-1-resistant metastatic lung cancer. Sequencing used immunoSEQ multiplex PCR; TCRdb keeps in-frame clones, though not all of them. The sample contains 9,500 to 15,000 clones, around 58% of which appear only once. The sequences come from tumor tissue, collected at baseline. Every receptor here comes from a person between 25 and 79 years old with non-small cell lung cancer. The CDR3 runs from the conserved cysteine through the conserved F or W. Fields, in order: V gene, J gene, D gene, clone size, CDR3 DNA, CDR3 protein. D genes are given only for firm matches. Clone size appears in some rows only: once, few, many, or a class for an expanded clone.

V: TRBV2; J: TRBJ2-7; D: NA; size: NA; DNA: TGTGCCAGCAGTAACCCAACAGGGTCCTACGAGCAGTACTTC; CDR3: CASSNPTGSYEQYF
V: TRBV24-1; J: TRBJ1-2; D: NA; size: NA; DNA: TGTGCCACCAGTGAAGGGGGGGGGAACTATGGCTACACCTTC; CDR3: CATSEGGGNYGYTF
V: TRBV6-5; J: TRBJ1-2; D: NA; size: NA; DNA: TGTGCCAGCAGAGAGGGAGGAGGCTACACCTTC; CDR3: CASREGGGYTF
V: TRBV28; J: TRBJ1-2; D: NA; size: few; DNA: TGTGCCAGCAGGGAAGGTATGGAGGGCCTCTATGGCTACACCTTC; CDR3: CASREGMEGLYGYTF
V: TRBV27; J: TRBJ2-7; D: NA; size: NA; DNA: TGTGCCAGCGGACGCTACGAGCAGTACTTC; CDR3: CASGRYEQYF
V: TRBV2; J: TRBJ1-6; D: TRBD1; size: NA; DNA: TGTGCCAGCAGGAGCCGGGACAGGGATTATTCACCCCTCCACTTT; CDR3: CASRSRDRDYSPLHF
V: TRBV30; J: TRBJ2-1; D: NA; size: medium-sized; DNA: TGTGCCTGGCTCGGGGGCCACAATGAGCAGTTCTTC; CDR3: CAWLGGHNEQFF
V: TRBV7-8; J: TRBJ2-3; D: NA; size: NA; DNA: TGTGCCAGCAGCTTAGCGGACCTCACAGATACGCAGTATTTT; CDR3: CASSLADLTDTQYF
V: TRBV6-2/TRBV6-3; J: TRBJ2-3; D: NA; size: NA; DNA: TGTGCCAGCAGTTACTCACTGCTCAGGGGATGGGACACAGATACGCAGTATTTT; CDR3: CASSYSLLRGWDTDTQYF
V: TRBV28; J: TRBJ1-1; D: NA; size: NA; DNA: TGTGCCAGCAGTTTGAGCGGGCAGGGGTCGATCTGGAACACTGAAGCTTTCTTT; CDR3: CASSLSGQGSIWNTEAFF
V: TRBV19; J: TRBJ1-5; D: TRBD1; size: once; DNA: TGTGCCAGTAGTACGGGCCCCGGGACAGCCAACAATCAGCCCCAGCATTTT; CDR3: CASSTGPGTANNQPQHF
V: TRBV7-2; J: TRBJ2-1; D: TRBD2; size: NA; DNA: TGTGCCAGCAGCCCACCGGGACTAGCGCATGAGCAGTTCTTC; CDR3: CASSPPGLAHEQFF
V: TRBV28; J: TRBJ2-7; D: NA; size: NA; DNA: TGTGCCAGCAGTTTTCGGGACCTCACCTACGAGCAGTACTTC; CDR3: CASSFRDLTYEQYF
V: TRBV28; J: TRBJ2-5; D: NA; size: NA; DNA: TGTGCCTGCTCTTCTCAGGTTGGCGAGACCCAGTACTTC; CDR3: CACSSQVGETQYF
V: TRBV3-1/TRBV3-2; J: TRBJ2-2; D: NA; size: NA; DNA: TGTGCCAGCAGCCAGGACCCGAACACCGGGGAGCTGTTTTTT; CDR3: CASSQDPNTGELFF
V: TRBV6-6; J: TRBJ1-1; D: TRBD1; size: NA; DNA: TGTGCCAGCAGTTACGGACAGGGAGGCGCTTTCTTT; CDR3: CASSYGQGGAFF
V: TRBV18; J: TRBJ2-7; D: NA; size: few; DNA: TGTGCCAGCTCACAGTTCTCCTACGAGCAGTACTTC; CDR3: CASSQFSYEQYF
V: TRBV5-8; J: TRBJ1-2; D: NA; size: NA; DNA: TGTGCCAGCAGCTTGGCAAGAGAGGGCTACACCTTC; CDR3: CASSLAREGYTF
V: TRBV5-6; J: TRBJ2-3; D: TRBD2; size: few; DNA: TGTGCCAGCAGCTTGGCGGGAGGCCCGCAGTATTTT; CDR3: CASSLAGGPQYF
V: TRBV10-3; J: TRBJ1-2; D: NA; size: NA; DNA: TGTGCCATCAGTGACAGGGACAACCTCTATGGCTACACCTTC; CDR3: CAISDRDNLYGYTF
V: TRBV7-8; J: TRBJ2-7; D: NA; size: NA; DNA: TGTGCCAGCAGGAGCCGGGACAACTCCTACGAGCAGTACTTC; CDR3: CASRSRDNSYEQYF
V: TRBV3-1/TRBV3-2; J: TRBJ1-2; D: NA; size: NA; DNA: TGTGCCAGCAGCCAAGTTGTACAGCCGCGGAACTATGGCTACACCTTC; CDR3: CASSQVVQPRNYGYTF
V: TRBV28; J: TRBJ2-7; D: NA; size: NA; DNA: TGTGCCAGCAGTTTATGGGAGGGGGCCGAGCAGTACTTC; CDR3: CASSLWEGAEQYF
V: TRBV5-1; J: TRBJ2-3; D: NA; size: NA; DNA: TGCGCCAGCAGCTTGGATCAGAGCACGCAGTATTTT; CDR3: CASSLDQSTQYF
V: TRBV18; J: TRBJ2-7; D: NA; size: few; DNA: TGTGCCAGCTCACCACCGGGCAGCTACGAGCAGTACTTC; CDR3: CASSPPGSYEQYF
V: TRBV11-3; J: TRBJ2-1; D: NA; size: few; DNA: TGTGCCAGCAGCTCACCGATCTACAATGAGCAGTTCTTC; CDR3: CASSSPIYNEQFF
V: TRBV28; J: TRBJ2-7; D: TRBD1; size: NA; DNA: TGTGCCACCTCGGGGACAGGGCGCTACGAGCAGTACTTC; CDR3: CATSGTGRYEQYF
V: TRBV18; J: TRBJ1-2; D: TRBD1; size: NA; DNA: TGTGCCAGCTCACTACAGGGGGCCTACGGCTACACCTTC; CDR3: CASSLQGAYGYTF
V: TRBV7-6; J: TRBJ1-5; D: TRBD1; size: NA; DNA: TGTGCCAGCAGCATGGGACAGTCGAGCAATCAGCCCCAGCATTTT; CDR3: CASSMGQSSNQPQHF
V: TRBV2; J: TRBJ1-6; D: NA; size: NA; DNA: TGTGCCAGCAGTCCGGGGATCGATTCACCCCTCCACTTT; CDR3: CASSPGIDSPLHF
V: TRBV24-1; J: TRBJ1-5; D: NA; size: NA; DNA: TGTGCCACCAGTGTACAGGGCCAGTATAGCAATCAGCCCCAGCATTTT; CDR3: CATSVQGQYSNQPQHF
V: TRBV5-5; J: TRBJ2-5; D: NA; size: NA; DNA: TGTGCCAGCAGCTTGGTCACGGGCCGTCAAGAGACCCAGTACTTC; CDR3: CASSLVTGRQETQYF
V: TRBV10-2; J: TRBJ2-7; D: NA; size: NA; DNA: TGCGCCAGCAGTGTCGGAGGGCCGCCGTACGAGCAGTACTTC; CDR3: CASSVGGPPYEQYF
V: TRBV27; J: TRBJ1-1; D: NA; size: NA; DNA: TGTGCCAGCAGTTTGACTTTCAACACTGAAGCTTTCTTT; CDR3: CASSLTFNTEAFF
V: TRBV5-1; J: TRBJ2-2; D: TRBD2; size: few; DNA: TGCGCCAGCAGCTTTATGGGACTAGCGGGAGGTGCCACCGGGGAGCTGTTTTTT; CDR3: CASSFMGLAGGATGELFF
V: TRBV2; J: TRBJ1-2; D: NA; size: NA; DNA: TGTGCCAGCAGTGAAAGGGGAGGGTATGGCTACACCTTC; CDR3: CASSERGGYGYTF
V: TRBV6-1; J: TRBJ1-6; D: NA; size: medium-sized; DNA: TGTGCCAGCAGTGAAGAATTTCAGTATAATTCACCCCTCCACTTT; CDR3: CASSEEFQYNSPLHF
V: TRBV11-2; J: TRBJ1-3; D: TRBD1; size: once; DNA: TGTGCCAGCAGCGCACAGGGGATCCCTGGAAACACCATATATTTT; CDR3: CASSAQGIPGNTIYF
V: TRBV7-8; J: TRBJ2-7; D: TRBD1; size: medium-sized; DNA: TGTGCCACGTCGGGACAGGGGCCGTCGTACGAGCAGTACTTC; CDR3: CATSGQGPSYEQYF
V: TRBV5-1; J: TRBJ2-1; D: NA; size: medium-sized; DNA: TGCGCCAGCAGCTTGGAGGCGGACCCCAGGAGCTCCTACAATGAGCAGTTCTTC; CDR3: CASSLEADPRSSYNEQFF
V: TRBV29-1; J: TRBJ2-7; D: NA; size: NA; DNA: TGCAGCGCGGGGGACGGTGACTACGAGCAGTACTTC; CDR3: CSAGDGDYEQYF
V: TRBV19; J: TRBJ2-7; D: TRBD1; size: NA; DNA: TGTGCCAGTAGTCGACAGGGGAAACCGTACGAGCAGTACTTC; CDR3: CASSRQGKPYEQYF
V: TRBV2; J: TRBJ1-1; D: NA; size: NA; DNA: TGTGCCAGCAGTGAACAGGGAACACTGGAAGCTTTCTTT; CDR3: CASSEQGTLEAFF
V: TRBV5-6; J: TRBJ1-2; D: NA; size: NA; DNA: TGTGCCAGCAGCTTGGGGCTATACCCTTATGGCTACACCTTC; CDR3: CASSLGLYPYGYTF
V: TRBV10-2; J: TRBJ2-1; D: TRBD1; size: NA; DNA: TGCGCCAGCAGCGAACCTGGGACAGGGAAGGGGTTCTTC; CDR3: CASSEPGTGKGFF
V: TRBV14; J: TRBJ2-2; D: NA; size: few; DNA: TGTGCCAGCAGACTGACAAACACCGGGGAGCTGTTTTTT; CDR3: CASRLTNTGELFF
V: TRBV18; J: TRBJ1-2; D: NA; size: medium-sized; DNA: TGTGCCAGCTCACAAACGCAGGGAACCAGCTATGGCTACACCTTC; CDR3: CASSQTQGTSYGYTF
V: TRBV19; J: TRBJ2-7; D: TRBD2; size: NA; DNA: TGTGCCAGTAGTATCGGTGCGGGAGCATGGGAGCAGTACTTC; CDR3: CASSIGAGAWEQYF
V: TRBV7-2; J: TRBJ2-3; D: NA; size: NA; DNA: TGTGCCAGCAGCTTTTACAGTTCTGGGGGCACAGATACGCAGTATTTT; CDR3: CASSFYSSGGTDTQYF
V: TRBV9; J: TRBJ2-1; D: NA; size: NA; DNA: TGTGCCAGCAGCAGAGGGGCAGAAGCCATCTTC; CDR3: CASSRGAEAIF
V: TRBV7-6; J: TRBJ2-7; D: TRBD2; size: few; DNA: TGTGCCAGCAGCTTACTTACGGCGGGAGAGGGGGAGCAGTACTTC; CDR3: CASSLLTAGEGEQYF
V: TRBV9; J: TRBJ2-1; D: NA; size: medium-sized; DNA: TGTGCCAGCAGCGTAGGAATTACGAGGGAATTAAATGAGCAGTTCTTC; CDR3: CASSVGITRELNEQFF